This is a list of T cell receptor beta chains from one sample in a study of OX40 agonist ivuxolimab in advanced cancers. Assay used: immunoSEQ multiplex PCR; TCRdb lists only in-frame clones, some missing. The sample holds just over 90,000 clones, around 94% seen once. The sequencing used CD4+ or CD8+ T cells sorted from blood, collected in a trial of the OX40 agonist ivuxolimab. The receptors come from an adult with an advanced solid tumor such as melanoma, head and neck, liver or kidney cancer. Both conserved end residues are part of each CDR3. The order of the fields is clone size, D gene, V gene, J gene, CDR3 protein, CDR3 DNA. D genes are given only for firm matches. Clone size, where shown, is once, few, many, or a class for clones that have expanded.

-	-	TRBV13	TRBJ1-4	CASSGSEGVNEKLFF	TGTGCCAGCAGCGGGTCGGAAGGAGTTAATGAAAAACTGTTTTTT
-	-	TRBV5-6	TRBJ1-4	CASSLRTANEKLFF	TGTGCCAGCAGCTTGCGTACAGCTAATGAAAAACTGTTTTTT
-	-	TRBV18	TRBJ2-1	CASSTTGRDSYNEQFF	TGTGCCAGCTCAACAACAGGGAGGGATTCCTACAATGAGCAGTTCTTC
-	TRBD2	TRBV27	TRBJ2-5	CASSPALGGLGGAQYF	TGTGCCAGCAGTCCAGCCCTGGGCGGCCTGGGGGGGGCCCAGTACTTC
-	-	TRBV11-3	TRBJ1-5	CASSLAPRQFNQPQHF	TGTGCCAGCAGCTTAGCTCCGAGACAGTTCAATCAGCCCCAGCATTTT
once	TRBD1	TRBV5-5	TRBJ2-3	CASSLGTGGTDTQYF	TGTGCCAGCAGCTTAGGGACAGGGGGTACAGATACGCAGTATTTT
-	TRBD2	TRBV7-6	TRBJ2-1	CASSRGLATYNEQFF	TGTGCCAGCAGCCGGGGACTAGCGACCTACAATGAGCAGTTCTTC
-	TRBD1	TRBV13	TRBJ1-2	CASSAQGYGYTF	TGTGCCAGCAGCGCACAGGGGTATGGCTACACCTTC
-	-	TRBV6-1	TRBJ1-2	CASSEYLGPYGYTF	TGTGCCAGCAGTGAATATCTGGGGCCCTATGGCTACACCTTC
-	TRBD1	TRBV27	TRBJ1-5	CASSIGTGFNQPQHF	TGTGCCAGCAGTATAGGGACAGGGTTCAATCAGCCCCAGCATTTT
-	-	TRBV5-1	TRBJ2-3	CASSLTGPTDTQYF	TGCGCCAGCAGCTTAACAGGGCCCACAGATACGCAGTATTTT
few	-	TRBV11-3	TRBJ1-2	CASSFSTGYGYTF	TGTGCCAGCAGCTTCAGCACAGGGTATGGCTACACCTTC
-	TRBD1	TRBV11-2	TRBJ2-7	CASSFTGTGTNEQYF	TGTGCCAGCAGCTTTACCGGGACAGGGACCAACGAGCAGTACTTC
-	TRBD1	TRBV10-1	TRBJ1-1	CASSEGRDSNTEAFF	TGCGCCAGCAGTGAGGGAAGGGACAGCAACACTGAAGCTTTCTTT
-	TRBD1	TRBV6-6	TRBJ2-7	CASSYGDRGVYEQYF	TGTGCCAGCAGTTACGGAGACAGGGGTGTCTACGAGCAGTACTTC
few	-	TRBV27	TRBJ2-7	CASSLSGGMGLGEQYF	TGTGCCAGCAGTTTATCTGGCGGGATGGGGCTGGGCGAGCAGTACTTC
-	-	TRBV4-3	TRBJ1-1	CASSHGLNTEAFF	TGCGCCAGCAGCCACGGACTGAACACTGAAGCTTTCTTT
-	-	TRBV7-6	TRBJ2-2	CASSLAGGGTGELFF	TGTGCCAGCAGCTTAGCGGGAGGGGGCACCGGGGAGCTGTTTTTT
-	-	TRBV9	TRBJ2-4	CASSVGSSAKNIQYF	TGTGCCAGCAGCGTAGGCTCTTCAGCCAAAAACATTCAGTACTTC
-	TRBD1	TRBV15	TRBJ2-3	CATSRDQGQGADTQYF	TGTGCCACCAGCAGAGATCAGGGACAGGGTGCGGATACGCAGTATTTT
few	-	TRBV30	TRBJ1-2	CAWSPYTF	TGTGCCTGGAGTCCCTACACCTTC
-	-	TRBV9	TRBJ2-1	CASSSTSNEQFF	TGTGCCAGCAGCTCTACAAGTAATGAGCAGTTCTTC
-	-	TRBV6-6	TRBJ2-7	CASSYVGAYEQYF	TGTGCCAGCAGTTACGTGGGGGCCTACGAGCAGTACTTC
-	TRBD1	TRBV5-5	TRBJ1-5	CASSPRQGMGQPQHF	TGTGCCAGCAGCCCAAGACAGGGTATGGGTCAGCCCCAGCATTTT
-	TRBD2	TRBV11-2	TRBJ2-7	CASSLASGSSYEQYF	TGTGCCAGCAGCTTAGCTAGCGGGAGCTCCTACGAGCAGTACTTC